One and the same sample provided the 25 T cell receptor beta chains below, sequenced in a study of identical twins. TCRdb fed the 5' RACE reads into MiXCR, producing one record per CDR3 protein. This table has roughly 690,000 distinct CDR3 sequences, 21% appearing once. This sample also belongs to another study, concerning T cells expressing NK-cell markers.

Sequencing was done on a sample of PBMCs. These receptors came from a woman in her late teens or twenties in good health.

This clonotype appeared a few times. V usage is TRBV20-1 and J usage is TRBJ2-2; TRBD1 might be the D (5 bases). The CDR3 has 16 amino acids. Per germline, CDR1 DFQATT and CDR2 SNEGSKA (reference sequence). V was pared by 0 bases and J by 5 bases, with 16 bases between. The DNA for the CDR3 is TGCAGTGCTAGAGACATGTCAGGGATCGGTACCGGGGAGCTGTTTTTT. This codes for CSARDMSGIGTGELFF.

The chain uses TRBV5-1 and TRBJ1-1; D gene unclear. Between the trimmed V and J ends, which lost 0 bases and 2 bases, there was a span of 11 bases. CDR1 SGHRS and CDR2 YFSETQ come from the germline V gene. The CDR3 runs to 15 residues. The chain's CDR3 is CASSLVQNSNTEAFF. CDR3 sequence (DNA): TGCGCCAGCAGCTTGGTCCAGAACTCAAACACTGAAGCTTTCTTT.

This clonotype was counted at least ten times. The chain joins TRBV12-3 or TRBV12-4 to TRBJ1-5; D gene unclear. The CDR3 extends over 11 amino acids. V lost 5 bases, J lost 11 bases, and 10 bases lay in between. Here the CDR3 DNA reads TGTGCCAGCAGTACGGGTAGGTCCCAGCATTTT. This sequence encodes CASSTGRSQHF.

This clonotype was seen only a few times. CDR3 residues: CASSLAEGRSYTF. In DNA, the CDR3 is TGTGCCAGCAGTTTAGCAGAGGGAAGGAGCTACACCTTC. This sequence joins TRBV12-3 or TRBV12-4 and TRBJ1-2, with unresolved D. This CDR3 has 13 amino acids. Trimming removed 0 bases at V and 9 bases at J, with 11 bases between.

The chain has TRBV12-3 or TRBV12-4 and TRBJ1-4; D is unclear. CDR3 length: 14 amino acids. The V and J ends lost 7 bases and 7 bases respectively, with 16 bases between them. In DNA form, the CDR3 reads TGTGCCAGCACACGGTCGGTGTATGGTGAAAAACTGTTTTTT. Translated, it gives CASTRSVYGEKLFF.

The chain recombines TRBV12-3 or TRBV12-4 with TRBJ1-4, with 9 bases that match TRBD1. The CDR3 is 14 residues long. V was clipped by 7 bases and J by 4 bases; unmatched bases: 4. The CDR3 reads CASNHRGRNEKLFF. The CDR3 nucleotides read TGTGCCAGCAACCACAGGGGGCGTAATGAAAAACTGTTTTTT.

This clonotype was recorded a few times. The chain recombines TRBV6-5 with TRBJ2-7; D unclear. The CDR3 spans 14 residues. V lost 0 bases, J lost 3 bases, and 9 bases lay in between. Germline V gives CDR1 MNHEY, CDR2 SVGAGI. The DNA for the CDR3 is TGTGCCAGCAGTTACTCGAGGAAGGGCTACGAGCAGTACTTC. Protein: CASSYSRKGYEQYF.

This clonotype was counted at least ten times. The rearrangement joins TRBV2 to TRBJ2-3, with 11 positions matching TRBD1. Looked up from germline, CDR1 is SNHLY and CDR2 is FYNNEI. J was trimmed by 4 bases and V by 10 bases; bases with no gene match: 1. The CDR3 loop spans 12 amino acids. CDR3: CATGQGADTQYF. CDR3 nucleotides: TGTGCCACGGGACAGGGGGCAGATACGCAGTATTTT. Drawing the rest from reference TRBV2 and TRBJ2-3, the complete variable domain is EPEVTQTPSHQVTQMGQEVILRCVPISNHLYFYWYRQILGQKVEFLVSFYNNEISEKSEIFDDQFSVERPDGSNFTLKIRSTKLEDSAMYFCATGQGADTQYFGPGTRLTVL.

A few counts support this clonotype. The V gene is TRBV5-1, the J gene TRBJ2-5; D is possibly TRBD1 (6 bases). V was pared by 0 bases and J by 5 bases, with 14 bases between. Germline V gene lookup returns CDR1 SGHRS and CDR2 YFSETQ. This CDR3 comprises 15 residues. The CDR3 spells CASSLDQGRWETQYF. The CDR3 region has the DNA TGCGCCAGCAGCTTGGACCAGGGGCGCTGGGAGACCCAGTACTTC.

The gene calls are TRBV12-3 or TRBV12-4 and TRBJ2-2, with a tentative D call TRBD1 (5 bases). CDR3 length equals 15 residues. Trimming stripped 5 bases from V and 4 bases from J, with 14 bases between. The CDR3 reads CASSPFDRFTGELFF. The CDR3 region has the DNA TGTGCCAGCAGTCCCTTCGACAGATTCACCGGGGAGCTGTTTTTT.

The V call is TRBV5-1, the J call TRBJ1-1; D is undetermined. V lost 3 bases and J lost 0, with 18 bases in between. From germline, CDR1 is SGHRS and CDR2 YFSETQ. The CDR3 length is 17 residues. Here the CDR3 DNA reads TGCGCCAGCAGCTCAGAAACCGGGCCCGGGATGAACACTGAAGCTTTCTTT. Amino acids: CASSSETGPGMNTEAFF.

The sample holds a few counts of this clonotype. The CDR3 is CSAGIAISGGRDTQYF. The DNA of the CDR3 is TGCAGCGCTGGGATCGCCATTAGCGGGGGGCGGGATACGCAGTATTTT. The V and J genes are TRBV20-1 and TRBJ2-3; 10 nucleotides line up with TRBD2. CDR3 length: 16 residues. CDR1 and CDR2 from the germline V gene are DFQATT and SNEGSKA (reference sequence).

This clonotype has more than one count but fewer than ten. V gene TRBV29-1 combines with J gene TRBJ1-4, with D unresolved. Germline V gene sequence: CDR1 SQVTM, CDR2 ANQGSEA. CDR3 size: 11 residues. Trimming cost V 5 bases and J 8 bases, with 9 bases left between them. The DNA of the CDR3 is TGCAGCGTTAACAGTTACGAAAAACTGTTTTTT. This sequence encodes CSVNSYEKLFF. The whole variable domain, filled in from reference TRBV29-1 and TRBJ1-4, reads SAVISQKPSRDICQRGTSLTIQCQVDSQVTMMFWYRQQPGQSLTLIATANQGSEATYESGFVIDKFPISRPNLTFSTLTVSNMSPEDSSIYLCSVNSYEKLFFGSGTQLSVL.

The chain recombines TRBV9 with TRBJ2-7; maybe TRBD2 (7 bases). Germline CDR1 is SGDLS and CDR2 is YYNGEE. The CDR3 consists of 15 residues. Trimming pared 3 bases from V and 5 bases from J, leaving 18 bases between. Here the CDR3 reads CASSASWRGRDEQYF. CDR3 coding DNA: TGTGCCAGCAGCGCTTCCTGGAGGGGGAGGGACGAGCAGTACTTC.

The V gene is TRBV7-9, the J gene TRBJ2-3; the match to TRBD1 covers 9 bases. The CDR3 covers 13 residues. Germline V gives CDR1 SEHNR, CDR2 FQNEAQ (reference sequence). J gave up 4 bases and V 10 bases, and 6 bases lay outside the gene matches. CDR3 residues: CATKQGAADTQYF. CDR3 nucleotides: TGTGCCACAAAACAGGGGGCCGCAGATACGCAGTATTTT.

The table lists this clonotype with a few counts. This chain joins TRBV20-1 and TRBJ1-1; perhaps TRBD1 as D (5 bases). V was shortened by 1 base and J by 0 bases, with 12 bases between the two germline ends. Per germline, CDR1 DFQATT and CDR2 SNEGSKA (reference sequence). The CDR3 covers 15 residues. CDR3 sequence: CSARGMGRVNTEAFF. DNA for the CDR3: TGCAGTGCTAGAGGAATGGGCAGGGTGAACACTGAAGCTTTCTTT.

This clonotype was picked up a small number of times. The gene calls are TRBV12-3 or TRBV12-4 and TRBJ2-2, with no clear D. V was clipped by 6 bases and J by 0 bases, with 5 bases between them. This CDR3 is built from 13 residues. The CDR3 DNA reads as TGTGCCAGCAGGCCGACGAACACCGGGGAGCTGTTTTTT. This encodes CASRPTNTGELFF.

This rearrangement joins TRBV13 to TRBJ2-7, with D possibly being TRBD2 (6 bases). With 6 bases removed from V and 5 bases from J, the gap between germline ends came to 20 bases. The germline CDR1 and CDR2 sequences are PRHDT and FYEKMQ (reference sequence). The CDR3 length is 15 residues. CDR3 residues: CASSSVRREIHEQYF. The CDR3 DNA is TGTGCCAGCAGTTCAGTGCGTCGGGAGATCCACGAGCAGTACTTC.

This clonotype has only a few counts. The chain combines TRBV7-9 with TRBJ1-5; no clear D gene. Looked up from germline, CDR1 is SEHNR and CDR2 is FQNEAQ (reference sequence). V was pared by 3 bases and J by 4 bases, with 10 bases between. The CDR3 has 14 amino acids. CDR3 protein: CASSFRNSNQPQHF. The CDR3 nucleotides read TGTGCCAGCAGCTTCCGTAACAGTAATCAGCCCCAGCATTTT.

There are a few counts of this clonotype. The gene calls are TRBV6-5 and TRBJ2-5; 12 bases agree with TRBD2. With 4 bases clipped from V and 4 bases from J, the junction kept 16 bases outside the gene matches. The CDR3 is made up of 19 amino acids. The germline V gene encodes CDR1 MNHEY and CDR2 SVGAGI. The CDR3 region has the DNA TGTGCCAGCAGTTCTTCTGGTGGGCTAGCGGGGGGGGGCCCAGAGACCCAGTACTTC. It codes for CASSSSGGLAGGGPETQYF.

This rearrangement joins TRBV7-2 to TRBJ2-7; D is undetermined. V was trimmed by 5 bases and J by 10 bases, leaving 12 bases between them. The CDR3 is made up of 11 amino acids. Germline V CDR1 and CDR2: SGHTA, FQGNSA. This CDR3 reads CASSGHKDQYF. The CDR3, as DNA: TGTGCCAGCAGCGGGCACAAAGACCAGTACTTC. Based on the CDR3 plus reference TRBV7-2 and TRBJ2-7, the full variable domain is GAGVSQSPSNKVTEKGKDVELRCDPISGHTALYWYRQSLGQGLEFLIYFQGNSAPDKSGLPSDRFSAERTGGSVSTLTIQRTQQEDSAVYLCASSGHKDQYFGPGTRLTVT.

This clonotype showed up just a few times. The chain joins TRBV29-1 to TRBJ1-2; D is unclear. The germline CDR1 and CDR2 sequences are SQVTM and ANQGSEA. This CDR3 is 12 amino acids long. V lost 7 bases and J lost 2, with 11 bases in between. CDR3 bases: TGCAGCGCTTACCGCGCCAACTATGGCTACACCTTC. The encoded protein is CSAYRANYGYTF.

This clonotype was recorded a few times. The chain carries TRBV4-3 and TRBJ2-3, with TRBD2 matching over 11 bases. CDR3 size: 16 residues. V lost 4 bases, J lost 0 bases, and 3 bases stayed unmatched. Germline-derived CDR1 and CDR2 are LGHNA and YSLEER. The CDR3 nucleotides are TGCGCCAGCAGCCGGGGACTAGCGGTTAGCACAGATACGCAGTATTTT. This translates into CASSRGLAVSTDTQYF.

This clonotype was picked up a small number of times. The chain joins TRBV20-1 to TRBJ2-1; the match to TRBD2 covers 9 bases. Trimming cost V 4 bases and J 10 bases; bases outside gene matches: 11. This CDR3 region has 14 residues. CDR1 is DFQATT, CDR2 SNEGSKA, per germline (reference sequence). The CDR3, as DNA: TGCAGTGCTATCGTCTTAGCGGGGGTGGAGGAGCAGTTCTTC. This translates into CSAIVLAGVEEQFF.

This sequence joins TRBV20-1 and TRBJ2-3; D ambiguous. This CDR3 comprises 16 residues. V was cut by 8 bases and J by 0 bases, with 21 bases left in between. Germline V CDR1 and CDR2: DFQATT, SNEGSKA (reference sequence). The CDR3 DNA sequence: TGCAGTTCTTTACGCCTCAGCGTATCTAGCACAGATACGCAGTATTTT. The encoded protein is CSSLRLSVSSTDTQYF.